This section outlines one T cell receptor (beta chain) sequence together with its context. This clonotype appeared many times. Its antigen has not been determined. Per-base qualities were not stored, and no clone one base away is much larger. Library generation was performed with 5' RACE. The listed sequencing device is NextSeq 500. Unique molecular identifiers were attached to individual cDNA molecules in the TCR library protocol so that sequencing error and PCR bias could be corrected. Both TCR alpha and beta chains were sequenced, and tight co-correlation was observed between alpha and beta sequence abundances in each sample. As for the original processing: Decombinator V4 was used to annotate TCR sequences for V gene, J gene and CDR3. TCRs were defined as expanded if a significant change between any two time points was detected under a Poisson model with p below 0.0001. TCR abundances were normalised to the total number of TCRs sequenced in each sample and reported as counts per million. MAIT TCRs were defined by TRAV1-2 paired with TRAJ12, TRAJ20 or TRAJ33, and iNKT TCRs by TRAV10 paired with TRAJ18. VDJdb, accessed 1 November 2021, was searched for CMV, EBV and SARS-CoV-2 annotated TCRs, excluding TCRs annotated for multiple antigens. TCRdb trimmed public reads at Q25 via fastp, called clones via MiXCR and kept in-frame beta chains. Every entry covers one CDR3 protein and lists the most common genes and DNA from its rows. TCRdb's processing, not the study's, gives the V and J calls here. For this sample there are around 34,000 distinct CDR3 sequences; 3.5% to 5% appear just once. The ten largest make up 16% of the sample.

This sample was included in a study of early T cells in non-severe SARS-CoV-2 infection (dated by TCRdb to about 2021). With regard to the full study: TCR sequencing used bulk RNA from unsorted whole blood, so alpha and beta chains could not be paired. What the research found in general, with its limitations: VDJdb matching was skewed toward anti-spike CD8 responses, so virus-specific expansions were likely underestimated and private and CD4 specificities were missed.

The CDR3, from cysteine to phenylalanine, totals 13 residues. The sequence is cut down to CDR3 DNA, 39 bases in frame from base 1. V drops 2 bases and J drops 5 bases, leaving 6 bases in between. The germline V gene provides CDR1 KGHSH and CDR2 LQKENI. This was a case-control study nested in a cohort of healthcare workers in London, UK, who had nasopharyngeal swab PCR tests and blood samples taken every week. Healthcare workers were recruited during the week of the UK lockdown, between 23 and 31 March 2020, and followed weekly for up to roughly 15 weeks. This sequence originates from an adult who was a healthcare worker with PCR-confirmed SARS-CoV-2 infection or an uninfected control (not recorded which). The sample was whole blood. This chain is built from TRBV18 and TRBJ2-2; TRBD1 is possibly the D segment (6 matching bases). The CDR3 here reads CASSPDRTGELFF. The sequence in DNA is TGTGCCAGCTCACCAGACAGGACCGGGGAGCTGTTTTTT.